These T cell receptor beta chains were read from a single sample in a study of post-analysis software for immune sequencing data. TCRdb re-derived calls from the PCR reads in MiXCR, one entry per CDR3 protein. The sample holds 750,000 to 950,000 distinct CDR3 sequences, about 57% seen once. Material for sequencing was blood. The receptors shown here come from a girl under 18 with multiple sclerosis. Each CDR3 is given with its conserved first and last residue. Each record gives: V gene, CDR3 protein.

v_gene: TRBV5-1; CDR3aa: CASSPRQGENEQFF
v_gene: TRBV18; CDR3aa: CASSPSYDPNTEAFF
v_gene: TRBV7-6; CDR3aa: CASSLDTGAWETQYF
v_gene: TRBV10-3; CDR3aa: CAAQFAKGSTDTQYF
v_gene: TRBV20-1; CDR3aa: CSAVPRGRLNSPLHF
v_gene: TRBV12-3/TRBV12-4; CDR3aa: CASKEAGRGDYYEQYF
v_gene: TRBV12-3/TRBV12-4; CDR3aa: CASSLGLGSGMNTEAFF
v_gene: TRBV13; CDR3aa: CASSETRTGVYEQYF
v_gene: TRBV5-1; CDR3aa: CASSSGGGYEQYF
v_gene: TRBV12-3/TRBV12-4; CDR3aa: CASSSGSGSYNEQFF
v_gene: TRBV7-8; CDR3aa: CASSLSVDRGGQETQYF
v_gene: TRBV7-8; CDR3aa: CASSLVAGAISYEQYF
v_gene: TRBV7-3; CDR3aa: CASSFDRASDEQFF
v_gene: TRBV12-3/TRBV12-4; CDR3aa: CASNMGLGGYEQYF
v_gene: TRBV10-3; CDR3aa: CAISGDRLRDEQFF
v_gene: TRBV7-9; CDR3aa: CASSSDRGKETQYF
v_gene: TRBV27; CDR3aa: CASSSVRLPYNEQFF
v_gene: TRBV15; CDR3aa: CATSWGTSGGQETQYF
v_gene: TRBV20-1; CDR3aa: CSARNSGDYLGTQYF
v_gene: TRBV5-6; CDR3aa: CASSPDRDPLYNEQFF
v_gene: TRBV24-1; CDR3aa: CATSDRTGQQNEQFF
v_gene: TRBV7-9; CDR3aa: CASSSGSLGRWGANVLTF
v_gene: TRBV29-1; CDR3aa: CSVKTGDNQPQHF
v_gene: TRBV20-1; CDR3aa: CSASSGGGSSYEQYF
v_gene: TRBV29-1; CDR3aa: CSVRTQPWTEAFF
v_gene: TRBV4-2; CDR3aa: CASSQPDSYTGELFF
v_gene: TRBV20-1; CDR3aa: CSARDPSGRGQETQYF
v_gene: TRBV6-5; CDR3aa: CASSWDITDTQYF
v_gene: TRBV20-1; CDR3aa: CSARARASNYGYTF
v_gene: TRBV7-3; CDR3aa: CASSLRGKNTEAFF
v_gene: TRBV6-2/TRBV6-3; CDR3aa: CASSYYRTLALEQYF
v_gene: TRBV11-2; CDR3aa: CASSLHPTTSVPEQYF
v_gene: TRBV7-2; CDR3aa: CANSLAGDTQYF
v_gene: TRBV20-1; CDR3aa: CSASDTDTQYF
v_gene: TRBV20-1; CDR3aa: CSARAYTDYEQYF
v_gene: TRBV10-3; CDR3aa: CAISESSRGNEKLFF
v_gene: TRBV20-1; CDR3aa: CSARGPGNYGYTF
v_gene: TRBV29-1; CDR3aa: CSATDRGLYEQYF
v_gene: TRBV9; CDR3aa: CASSAPGQGRDTQYF
v_gene: TRBV6-6; CDR3aa: CASSYIVGTSGSDEQFF
v_gene: TRBV7-2; CDR3aa: CASSLSVRTNYEQYF